Each of the 28 T cell receptor beta chains below was sequenced from the same sample in a study of CD8 T cells in Susac syndrome. Random hexamers primed reverse transcription of about 0.5 to 1 ug RNA. TCRdb reanalysed the immunoSEQ multiplex PCR reads using MiXCR and keeps one entry per CDR3 protein. The data show over 100,000 distinct CDR3 sequences, over 90% seen once. Sequenced sample: CD4+ T cells from PBMCs. These receptors all stem from a human donor with Susac syndrome.

This chain connects TRBV28 to TRBJ2-7; D not certain. Germline V gene data show CDR1 as MDHEN and CDR2 as SYDVKM. Trimming pared 5 bases from V and 3 bases from J, leaving 20 bases between. There are 16 residues in the CDR3. This chain's CDR3 is CASSLLTRRSHYEQYF. In DNA, the CDR3 is TGTGCCAGCAGTCTACTTACGAGACGGTCTCACTACGAGCAGTACTTC. The full variable domain, its missing parts supplied by reference TRBV28 and TRBJ2-7, is DVKVTQSSRYLVKRTGEKVFLECVQDMDHENMFWYRQDPGLGLRLIYFSYDVKMKEKGDIPEGYSVSREKKERFSLILESASTNQTSMYLCASSLLTRRSHYEQYFGPGTRLTVT.

This clonotype was observed once. The DNA for the CDR3 is TGCGCCAGCAGCTTCTCCCCGGGCACAGATACGCAGTATTTT. Its translation: CASSFSPGTDTQYF. This chain links TRBV5-1 with TRBJ2-3; D unresolved. The V gene lost 2 bases and the J gene lost 1 base, with 8 bases spanning the gap. The CDR3 totals 14 residues. Germline lookup yields CDR1 SGHRS and CDR2 YFSETQ. Variable domain in full (rest from reference TRBV5-1 and TRBJ2-3): KAGVTQTPRYLIKTRGQQVTLSCSPISGHRSVSWYQQTPGQGLQFLFEYFSETQRNKGNFPGRFSGRQFSNSRSEMNVSTLELGDSALYLCASSFSPGTDTQYFGPGTRLTVL.

The chain has TRBV20-1 and TRBJ2-3; D tentatively reads TRBD1 or TRBD2 (6 bases each). Germline loops: CDR1 DFQATT, CDR2 SNEGSKA (reference sequence). The CDR3 is made up of 15 amino acids. V was cut by 6 bases and J by 4 bases, with 20 bases left in between. The CDR3 region has the DNA TGCAGTGCCACTAGTCCGGGGGCTTTCCCAGATACGCAGTATTTT. The encoded protein is CSATSPGAFPDTQYF.

The CDR3: CASSPQRERDTQYF. CDR3 DNA: TGTGCCAGCAGCCCCCAACGGGAGCGGGATACGCAGTATTTT. J is TRBJ2-3 and V is TRBV3-1, with D tentatively TRBD2 (6 bases). The V gene lost 4 bases and the J gene lost 6 bases, with 14 bases spanning the gap. There are 14 residues in the CDR3. CDR1 LGHDT and CDR2 YNNKEL come from the germline V gene (reference sequence).

For this clonotype: Compared with germline, one end of the junction differs, possibly owing to a read error. The chain employs TRBV29-1 and TRBJ2-1, with 7 bases identical to TRBD1. Per the germline V gene, CDR1 is SQVTM and CDR2 is ANQGSEA. The CDR3 length is 8 residues. The CDR3 region has the DNA TGCAGCGTTGGACAGGGTCCCTTC. It specifies CSVGQGPF.

The J gene is TRBJ2-6, the V gene TRBV5-6; 8 bases map to TRBD1. V lost 4 bases to trimming and J lost 3 bases; unmatched junction nucleotides: 3. Germline V gene sequence: CDR1 SGHDT, CDR2 YYEEEE. The CDR3 extends over 15 amino acids. Written as DNA, the CDR3 is TGTGCCAGCAGCCTCAGGGGGCTTGGGGCCAACGTCCTGACTTTC. Translation gives CASSLRGLGANVLTF.

The genes are TRBV6-1 and TRBJ1-5; perhaps TRBD1 as D (5 bases). Trimming took 6 bases from V and 0 from J, leaving 9 bases between them. This CDR3 spans 14 amino acids. Germline CDR1 and CDR2: MNHNS and SASEGT. In nucleotides, the CDR3 is TGTGCCAGCAGGCTAACAGGTAGCAATCAGCCCCAGCATTTT. Residues: CASRLTGSNQPQHF.

This sequence joins TRBV12-3 or TRBV12-4 and TRBJ1-1; unclear D gene. V lost 5 bases and J lost 5, with 6 bases in between. The CDR3 length is 11 residues. In nucleotides, the CDR3 is TGTGCCAGCAGTCAAGAGACTGAAGCTTTCTTT. This translates into CASSQETEAFF.

The chain has TRBV12-3 or TRBV12-4 and TRBJ1-2, with D unclear. This CDR3 has 15 residues. Trimming took off 2 bases at V and 1 base at J, with 11 bases between the two ends. The CDR3 here is CASSLFGPFNYGYTF. The CDR3 region has the DNA TGTGCCAGCAGTTTATTCGGCCCCTTTAACTATGGCTACACCTTC.

The chain carries TRBV20-1 and TRBJ2-7; a possible D gene is TRBD2 (6 bases). Trimming shortened V by 5 bases and J by 0 bases, and 23 bases separated the two germline ends. This CDR3 is 17 amino acids long. Germline V gives CDR1 DFQATT, CDR2 SNEGSKA (reference sequence). DNA of the CDR3: TGCAGTGCTGTACCGCGTGGCGGGCTAGCGAGCTCCTACGAGCAGTACTTC. It translates to CSAVPRGGLASSYEQYF.

The rearrangement uses TRBV7-2 and TRBJ2-1; D is undetermined. CDR1 and CDR2 (germline): SGHTA, FQGNSA. V lost 0 bases and J 3 bases, leaving 9 bases between the germline ends. The length of the CDR3 is 15 residues. The CDR3 sequence is CASSLASPSYNEQFF. Written as DNA, the CDR3 is TGTGCCAGCAGCTTAGCGAGCCCTAGCTACAATGAGCAGTTCTTC.

The chain carries TRBV20-1 and TRBJ2-4; D perhaps matches TRBD2 (5 bases). The germline CDR1 and CDR2 sequences are DFQATT and SNEGSKA (reference sequence). The CDR3 extends over 13 amino acids. Deletions cut 5 bases from V and 2 bases from J, with 10 bases between. CDR3 DNA: TGCAGTGCTTCGGGAAGGACCAAAAACATTCAGTACTTC. Translating it yields CSASGRTKNIQYF.

The gene calls are TRBV5-1 and TRBJ2-6; D remains unclear. Trimming shortened V by 4 bases and J by 0 bases, and 11 bases separated the two germline ends. Germline V gives CDR1 SGHRS, CDR2 YFSETQ. The CDR3 contains 16 residues. The CDR3 loop reads CASSPGSPSGANVLTF. CDR3 coding DNA: TGCGCCAGCAGCCCTGGATCCCCCTCTGGGGCCAACGTCCTGACTTTC.

V usage is TRBV3-1 and J usage is TRBJ1-2; D not certain. The CDR3 runs 14 residues. Trimming pared 2 bases from V and 4 bases from J, leaving 11 bases between. Germline lookup yields CDR1 LGHDT and CDR2 YNNKEL (reference sequence). CDR3 sequence (DNA): TGTGCCAGCAGCCAACCCGGCAAGATCTATGGCTACACCTTC. Translated, it gives CASSQPGKIYGYTF.

V and J are TRBV4-1 and TRBJ2-7; the D gene is possibly TRBD2 (5 bases). V was cut by 8 bases and J by 1 base, with 9 bases left in between. CDR3 size: 12 residues. CDR1 is MGHRA and CDR2 is YSYEKL in the germline V gene. The DNA for the CDR3 is TGCGCCAGCGTCGGGGAATCCTACGAGCAGTACTTC. It is translated as CASVGESYEQYF.

The chain has TRBV12-3 or TRBV12-4 and TRBJ1-2; D uncertain. This CDR3 contains 12 residues. The ends were cut back, 5 bases at V and 7 bases at J, with 11 bases in the middle. Here the CDR3 reads CASSVPAGGYTF. The CDR3 region has the DNA TGTGCCAGCAGTGTACCGGCTGGTGGCTACACCTTC.

The chain has TRBV20-1 and TRBJ2-7; D possibly corresponds to TRBD2 (6 bases). Trimming shortened V by 3 bases and J by 0 bases, and 12 bases separated the two germline ends. The CDR3 is made up of 14 amino acids. The germline V gene encodes CDR1 DFQATT and CDR2 SNEGSKA (reference sequence). The CDR3, as DNA: TGCAGTGCTAGCCCACCGGGGGACTCCTACGAGCAGTACTTC. Translation: CSASPPGDSYEQYF.

This chain joins TRBV20-1 and TRBJ2-7; possible D gene TRBD1, 5 bases. This CDR3 region has 13 residues. V lost 6 bases and J 2 bases, leaving 14 bases between the germline ends. Germline CDR1 reads DFQATT; CDR2 reads SNEGSKA (reference sequence). CDR3 in DNA: TGCAGTGCAACGACAGTCTCCCCCTACGAGCAGTACTTC. As protein: CSATTVSPYEQYF.

The chain has TRBV14 and TRBJ2-2; 7 positions match TRBD1. With 1 base clipped from V and 3 bases from J, the junction kept 2 bases outside the gene matches. Germline V gene lookup returns CDR1 SGHDN and CDR2 FVKESK. The CDR3 spans 15 residues. CDR3 DNA sequence: TGTGCCAGCAGCCAAGGGGACAGACACACCGGGGAGCTGTTTTTT. Amino acid sequence: CASSQGDRHTGELFF.

The chain is built from TRBV20-1 and TRBJ2-5; TRBD1 matches at 7 bases. The V gene end was trimmed by 5 bases and the J gene end by 5 bases; junction bases not matched to a gene: 17. The CDR3 has 16 residues. The germline gives CDR1 DFQATT, CDR2 SNEGSKA (reference sequence). CDR3 coding DNA: TGCAGTGCTCACCATTGGTATGGGGACAGTCCGGAGACCCAGTACTTC. Translation: CSAHHWYGDSPETQYF.

The rearrangement joins TRBV5-1 to TRBJ1-2, with D tentatively TRBD1 (5 bases). Per the germline V gene, CDR1 is SGHRS and CDR2 is YFSETQ. V was cut by 4 bases and J by 4 bases, with 14 bases left in between. The CDR3 runs 14 residues. Here the CDR3 reads CASSRGPGIYGYTF. Here the CDR3 DNA reads TGCGCCAGCAGCCGAGGTCCAGGGATCTATGGCTACACCTTC.

The rearrangement joins TRBV25-1 to TRBJ1-1; the match to TRBD1 covers 9 bases. Losses at the gene ends were 9 bases for V and 6 bases for J; bases not matched to a gene: 14. This CDR3 is built from 15 residues. Germline V lookup: CDR1 MGHDK, CDR2 SYGVNS. The CDR3 DNA follows: TGTGCCAGTTCCAAACAGGGGGCGAAGGAGGCTGAAGCTTTCTTT. Its protein product is CASSKQGAKEAEAFF.

This rearrangement joins TRBV27 to TRBJ2-7, with no clear D. V lost 8 bases and J 6 bases, leaving 17 bases between the germline ends. The germline V gene has CDR1 MNHEY and CDR2 SMNVEV (reference sequence). The CDR3 is made up of 13 amino acids. Here the CDR3 reads CASSTPPTGEQYF. Written as DNA, the CDR3 is TGTGCCAGCTCAACCCCCCCAACTGGCGAGCAGTACTTC.

The chain couples TRBV30 to TRBJ2-1; TRBD2 might be the D (5 bases). Germline V gene lookup returns CDR1 GTSNPN and CDR2 SVGIG (reference sequence). V dropped 2 bases and J dropped 9 bases, with 11 bases sitting between them. The CDR3 is made up of 12 amino acids. The CDR3 bases are TGTGCCTGGAGTCCCGAGGGCCTTGAGCAGTTCTTC. Translated: CAWSPEGLEQFF.

In this sample, this clonotype turned up once. The chain combines TRBV5-4 with TRBJ2-5; no clear D. Per the germline V gene, CDR1 is SGHNT and CDR2 is YYREEE (reference sequence). Trimming stripped 4 bases from V and 2 bases from J, with 12 bases between. The CDR3 has 14 residues. CDR3: CASSQHDRQETQYF. The CDR3 region has the DNA TGTGCCAGCAGCCAACACGATCGGCAAGAGACCCAGTACTTC.

This chain links TRBV24-1 with TRBJ2-1; D not certain. CDR3 size: 15 residues. V was cut by 3 bases and J by 8 bases, with 16 bases left in between. The germline CDR1 and CDR2 sequences are KGHDR and SFDVKD. The CDR3 bases are TGTGCCACCAGTGATCTCATAGGGTCAAGCGATGAGCAGTTCTTC. Its translation: CATSDLIGSSDEQFF.

The chain joins TRBV4-1 to TRBJ2-1; D is undetermined. This CDR3 region has 15 residues. The V gene lost 4 bases and the J gene lost 1 base, with 11 bases spanning the gap. Looked up from germline, CDR1 is MGHRA and CDR2 is YSYEKL. The DNA of the CDR3 is TGCGCCAGCAGCCTCACCGAGAGTTCCTACAATGAGCAGTTCTTC. Translation gives CASSLTESSYNEQFF.

V and J are TRBV11-2 and TRBJ2-3; 8 bases are a match to TRBD1. In germline, CDR1 is SGHAT, CDR2 FQNNGV. The CDR3 runs 18 residues. V was pared by 1 base and J by 5 bases, with 14 bases of the junction left unmatched. The CDR3 bases are TGTGCCAGCAGCTTAGTTCTCTATGATCAGGGGGCGAGAGATACGCAGTATTTT. Translation: CASSLVLYDQGARDTQYF.